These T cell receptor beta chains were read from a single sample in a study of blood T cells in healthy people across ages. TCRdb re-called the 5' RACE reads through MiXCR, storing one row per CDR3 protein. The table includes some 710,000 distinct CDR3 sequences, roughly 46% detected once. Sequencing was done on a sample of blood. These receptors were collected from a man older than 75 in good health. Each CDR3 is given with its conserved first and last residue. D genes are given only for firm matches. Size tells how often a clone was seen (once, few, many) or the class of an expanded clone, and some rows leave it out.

CDR3 protein: CASSVLTGLSSGELFF; CDR3 DNA: TGCGCCAGCAGCGTTCTGACAGGGCTTTCATCCGGGGAGCTGTTTTTT; clone size: -; D gene: TRBD1; V gene: TRBV5-1; J gene: TRBJ2-2
CDR3 protein: CASSLDYGEQFF; CDR3 DNA: TGTGCCAGCAGCCTAGATTACGGGGAGCAGTTCTTC; clone size: many; D gene: -; V gene: TRBV11-3; J gene: TRBJ2-1
CDR3 protein: CASSKSTQETQYF; CDR3 DNA: TGTGCCAGCAGCAAGAGCACCCAAGAGACCCAGTACTTC; clone size: -; D gene: -; V gene: TRBV9; J gene: TRBJ2-5
CDR3 protein: CASSPSGGQTNSPLHF; CDR3 DNA: TGTGCCAGCAGCCCATCTGGGGGGCAGACAAATTCACCCCTCCACTTT; clone size: few; D gene: -; V gene: TRBV7-2; J gene: TRBJ1-6
CDR3 protein: CASSGLAGGPTEQFF; CDR3 DNA: TGCGCCAGCAGCGGCCTAGCGGGAGGGCCTACTGAGCAGTTCTTC; clone size: once; D gene: TRBD2; V gene: TRBV5-1; J gene: TRBJ2-1
CDR3 protein: CSARGGASGPYNEQFF; CDR3 DNA: TGCAGTGCTAGAGGTGGGGCTAGCGGACCCTACAATGAGCAGTTCTTC; clone size: few; D gene: TRBD2; V gene: TRBV20-1; J gene: TRBJ2-1
CDR3 protein: CASSVEVWYSGTSGRPSTDTQYF; CDR3 DNA: TGTGCCAGCAGCGTAGAAGTCTGGTACTCTGGGACTAGCGGGAGACCTAGCACAGATACGCAGTATTTT; clone size: -; D gene: TRBD2; V gene: TRBV9; J gene: TRBJ2-3
CDR3 protein: CSVDGQTTRGSYNEQFF; CDR3 DNA: TGCAGCGTTGACGGCCAAACGACGAGGGGATCCTACAATGAGCAGTTCTTC; clone size: many; D gene: -; V gene: TRBV29-1; J gene: TRBJ2-1
CDR3 protein: CSPSRQISYNEQFF; CDR3 DNA: TGCAGTCCTTCCCGGCAGATCTCCTACAATGAGCAGTTCTTC; clone size: once; D gene: -; V gene: TRBV20-1; J gene: TRBJ2-1
CDR3 protein: CASTVAGGAYEQYF; CDR3 DNA: TGCGCCAGCACCGTAGCGGGAGGGGCCTACGAGCAGTACTTC; clone size: many; D gene: TRBD2; V gene: TRBV5-1; J gene: TRBJ2-7
CDR3 protein: CSAKDSSKNIQYF; CDR3 DNA: TGCAGTGCAAAGGACAGCTCTAAAAACATTCAGTACTTC; clone size: many; D gene: -; V gene: TRBV20-1; J gene: TRBJ2-4
CDR3 protein: CASSRVNSYNEQFF; CDR3 DNA: TGTGCCAGCAGCAGGGTGAACTCCTACAATGAGCAGTTCTTC; clone size: -; D gene: -; V gene: TRBV11-2; J gene: TRBJ2-1
CDR3 protein: CASSFSVGGNTEAFF; CDR3 DNA: TGCGCCAGCAGCTTTTCAGTAGGGGGCAATACTGAAGCTTTCTTT; clone size: -; D gene: TRBD1; V gene: TRBV5-1; J gene: TRBJ1-1
CDR3 protein: CASSFLQGGETQYF; CDR3 DNA: TGTGCCAGCAGTTTCTTACAGGGGGGAGAGACCCAGTACTTC; clone size: -; D gene: TRBD1; V gene: TRBV28; J gene: TRBJ2-5
CDR3 protein: CATSDRLAGRLKAQYF; CDR3 DNA: TGTGCCACCAGTGATAGGCTAGCGGGCAGACTGAAGGCGCAGTATTTT; clone size: -; D gene: TRBD2; V gene: TRBV24-1; J gene: TRBJ2-3
CDR3 protein: CASSLLGTGGASGELFF; CDR3 DNA: TGTGCCAGCAGCTTATTGGGGACAGGGGGCGCATCCGGGGAGCTGTTTTTT; clone size: -; D gene: TRBD1; V gene: TRBV7-2; J gene: TRBJ2-2
CDR3 protein: CASSQGISGSGKNIQYF; CDR3 DNA: TGCGCCAGCAGCCAAGGCATTAGCGGGAGCGGCAAAAACATTCAGTACTTC; clone size: -; D gene: TRBD2; V gene: TRBV4-3; J gene: TRBJ2-4
CDR3 protein: CASSYTNRVGPLVQYF; CDR3 DNA: TGTGCCAGCAGTTACACAAACCGAGTGGGACCCCTGGTGCAGTACTTC; clone size: -; D gene: -; V gene: TRBV6-5; J gene: TRBJ2-7
CDR3 protein: CASGPWGDNEQFF; CDR3 DNA: TGCGCCAGCGGACCCTGGGGGGACAATGAGCAGTTCTTC; clone size: -; D gene: -; V gene: TRBV5-1; J gene: TRBJ2-1
CDR3 protein: CASSLEGAGGTDTQYF; CDR3 DNA: TGTGCCAGCTCACTTGAGGGAGCGGGAGGTACAGATACGCAGTATTTT; clone size: many; D gene: TRBD2; V gene: TRBV18; J gene: TRBJ2-3
CDR3 protein: CATSDFPGIDNEQFF; CDR3 DNA: TGTGCCACCAGTGATTTTCCCGGGATTGACAATGAGCAGTTCTTC; clone size: many; D gene: -; V gene: TRBV24-1; J gene: TRBJ2-1
CDR3 protein: CASRVTGTINEQFF; CDR3 DNA: TGTGCCAGCAGAGTGACAGGGACAATCAATGAGCAGTTCTTC; clone size: -; D gene: TRBD1; V gene: TRBV12-3/TRBV12-4; J gene: TRBJ2-1